The T cell receptor beta chain described here comes from a study of shared clonotypes between healthy human individuals. The study, taken as a whole, reports: Rarefaction demonstrated incomplete sorted-subset sequencing despite large depth.

Of note for this clone: Its antigen is undetermined.

In the authors' methods: ImmunoSEQ yielded junction-only sequences lacking quality scores, so filtering differed. Clones were sequenced by immunoSEQ multiplex PCR, and TCRdb holds only the in-frame ones, with some missing. The V and J calls and clone size come from that table; D and trimming were worked out from the DNA. The table records around 990,000 clones, approximately 75% of them present only once. The CDR3 runs 14 residues. The V end was cut by 2 bases, the J end by 1 base, with 6 bases between. Germline V CDR1 and CDR2: LGHNA, YNFKEQ. The rearrangement links TRBV4-2 to TRBJ1-3; a weak D match, TRBD1 (6 bases). The sequenced material came from memory CD4+ T cells from PBMCs. Documented subset: CD45RA-negative fraction. This sequence was found in a man younger than 35 in good health. Some clones in this sample may be carry-over from other donors' samples. The CDR3 sequence is CASSQQGSGNTIYF. The CDR3 DNA reads as TGTGCCAGCAGCCAACAGGGGTCTGGAAACACCATATATTTT.